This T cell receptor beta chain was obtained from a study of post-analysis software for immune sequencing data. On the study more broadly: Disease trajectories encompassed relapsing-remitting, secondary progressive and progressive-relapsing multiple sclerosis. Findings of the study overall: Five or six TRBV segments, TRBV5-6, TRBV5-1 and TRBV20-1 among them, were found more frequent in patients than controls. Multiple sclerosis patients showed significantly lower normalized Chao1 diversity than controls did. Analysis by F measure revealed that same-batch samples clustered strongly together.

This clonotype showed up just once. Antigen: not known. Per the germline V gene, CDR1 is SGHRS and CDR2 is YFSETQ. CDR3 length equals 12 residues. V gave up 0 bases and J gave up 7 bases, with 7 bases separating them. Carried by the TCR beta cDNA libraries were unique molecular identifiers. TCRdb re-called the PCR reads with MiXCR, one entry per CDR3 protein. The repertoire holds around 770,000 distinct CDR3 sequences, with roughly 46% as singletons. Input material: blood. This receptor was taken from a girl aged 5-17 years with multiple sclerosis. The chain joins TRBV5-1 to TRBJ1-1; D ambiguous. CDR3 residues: CASSLGTSEAFF. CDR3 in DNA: TGCGCCAGCAGCTTGGGTACAAGTGAAGCTTTCTTT.